This paragraph covers one T cell receptor beta chain sequence. The specificity of this receptor is unknown. Base qualities are not provided; no much larger clone lies one nucleotide away. Including the terminal cysteine and phenylalanine, the CDR3 comprises 13 residues. CDR3 DNA only is kept here, 39 bases in frame from base 1. Relative to germline, V is 2 bases shorter and J is 6 bases shorter, with 5 bases between their ends. The CDR1 and CDR2 encoded by the germline V gene are SGHVS and FQNEAQ. TCRbeta CDR3 regions were amplified from genomic DNA by means of the immunoSEQ Assay, a bias-controlled multiplex PCR. Per the original workflow: Within the assay, amplification of reference gene primers was used to estimate how many nucleated cells each sample contained. To quantify the absolute abundance of each unique TCRbeta CDR3 rearrangement, sequence reads were collapsed and filtered. Productive Simpson clonality was computed per sample as the square root of Simpson's diversity index over productive rearrangements. TCRdb holds this immuneACCESS table with in-frame rearrangements only. Some clones are missing; in checked studies, unresolved V genes explain under half, and the rest has no known cause. From that table come the V and J calls and clone size; the DNA was used to work out D and trimming. For this sample there are some 190,000 clones; under 90% appear just once. Jointly, the top ten make up approximately 6.9% of the sample.

These data originate in a study of blood T cell repertoires in COVID-19 (dated by TCRdb to 2020 to 2022). Regarding the study in general: Samples from collaborators originated in the United States, Italy and Spain and spanned both the acute and convalescent phases of COVID-19. A freely available public database, intended as a resource for researchers studying the immune response to SARS-CoV-2, is where the repertoires were released. The samples were drawn from the first 160 participants of the ongoing ImmuneRACE study and from over 950 subjects provided by 6 global collaborators. The prospective study material was composed of cDNA or gDNA derived from T cells, B-cell-depleted T cells, or PBMCs. Subjects who had been exposed to COVID-19, were actively infected with it, or had recovered from it provided the deeply sampled blood TCRbeta repertoires that made up the dataset. Where HLA class I and class II types were available, the types were taken from metadata supplied by the sample provider, not from assay-based typing. The sample metadata nearly always contained a de-identified subject ID, COVID-19 status, age in years and sex. Beyond this particular receptor, the publication reports: The quantity of clinical and demographic metadata differed by source and by participant and was supplied without curation.

Each collaborating institution followed its own protocols to collect whole blood in K2EDTA tubes. For TCRbeta analysis, collaborators shipped samples in one of three forms: frozen whole blood, isolated PBMCs, or DNA extracted from either of those sample types. The source material was peripheral blood. The clonotype comes from a man in his 60s with acute or convalescent COVID-19. Recombination joined TRBV7-8 with TRBJ1-6; the D gene is unclear. DNA sequence: TGTGCCAGCAGCTTACTACCTAATTCACCCCTCCACTTT. Its coded protein is CASSLLPNSPLHF.